One and the same sample provided the 8 T cell receptor beta chains below, sequenced in a study of CD8+ T cells in alopecia areata. Extracted RNA was reverse transcribed into cDNA, the sequencing template. Method: immunoSEQ multiplex PCR; TCRdb's copy keeps in-frame clones and lacks some. The sample lists 200,000 to 250,000 clones, 50% to 75% occurring once. Specified treatment: oral pan-JAK inhibitor, 5-10 mg twice daily. Material: CD4+ T cells sorted from blood, obtained at week 4, from a patient treated with tofacitinib. The source is a human donor with alopecia areata.

The J gene is TRBJ1-1, the V gene TRBV30; D unclear. V dropped 2 bases and J dropped 0 bases, with 7 bases sitting between them. CDR3 length: 13 residues. Germline lookup yields CDR1 GTSNPN and CDR2 SVGIG (reference sequence). CDR3 protein: CAWSLGMNTEAFF. The CDR3 nucleotides are TGTGCCTGGAGTTTAGGTATGAACACTGAAGCTTTCTTT.

The chain combines TRBV5-1 with TRBJ2-7; D possibly corresponds to TRBD2 (6 bases). The germline V gene encodes CDR1 SGHRS and CDR2 YFSETQ. Trimming removed 2 bases from V and 4 bases from J, with 7 bases in between. The CDR3 has 12 residues. The CDR3 DNA reads as TGCGCCAGCAGCTTAGGGAGGTACGAGCAGTACTTC. It specifies CASSLGRYEQYF.

CDR3 in amino acids: CASSLGVSQNYGYTF. The CDR3 region has the DNA TGTGCCAGCAGCTTAGGAGTTAGCCAGAACTATGGCTACACCTTC. The J gene is TRBJ1-2, the V gene TRBV7-9; no definite D call. V lost 1 base to trimming and J lost 2 bases, with 11 bases between them. The CDR3 covers 15 residues. Germline V CDR1 and CDR2: SEHNR, FQNEAQ (reference sequence).

The chain combines TRBV10-3 with TRBJ2-5, with D unclear. V was pared by 3 bases and J by 9 bases, with 11 bases between. This CDR3 has 12 amino acids. The germline V gene has CDR1 ENHRY and CDR2 SYGVKD. The CDR3 sequence: CAISDYPWAQYF. CDR3 in DNA: TGTGCCATCAGTGACTACCCCTGGGCCCAGTACTTC.

The J gene is TRBJ2-2, the V gene TRBV4-3; 12 bases are shared with TRBD1. The J segment lost 3 bases and the V segment lost 1 base, leaving 9 bases of the junction unmatched. Germline V CDR1 and CDR2: LGHNA, YSLEER. The CDR3 runs to 19 residues. The CDR3 spells CASSQVAWGQGADTGELFF. In DNA form, the CDR3 reads TGCGCCAGCAGCCAAGTCGCCTGGGGACAGGGGGCGGACACCGGGGAGCTGTTTTTT.

The gene calls are TRBV29-1 and TRBJ1-2; 8 positions match TRBD1. The J segment lost 4 bases and the V segment lost 7 bases, leaving 17 bases of the junction unmatched. The CDR3 length is 16 residues. CDR1 and CDR2 (germline): SQVTM, ANQGSEA. The CDR3 loop reads CSAGGTGGEGGYGYTF. DNA of the CDR3: TGCAGCGCCGGCGGGACAGGTGGAGAGGGGGGCTATGGCTACACCTTC.

This chain connects TRBV7-2 to TRBJ2-3; D not resolved. The CDR3 extends over 14 amino acids. Trimming shortened V by 3 bases and J by 2 bases, and 9 bases separated the two germline ends. Germline CDR1 SGHTA, CDR2 FQGNSA. The CDR3 nucleotides read TGTGCCAGCAGCTTCCTACTTAACACAGATACGCAGTATTTT. Amino acid sequence: CASSFLLNTDTQYF.

This chain links TRBV7-9 with TRBJ1-1, with D possibly matching TRBD1 (5 bases). V gave up 1 base and J gave up 1 base, with 7 bases separating them. This CDR3 is 14 amino acids long. Germline CDR1 SEHNR, CDR2 FQNEAQ (reference sequence). Here the CDR3 DNA reads TGTGCCAGCAGCTTAGGAAGGGGGAACACTGAAGCTTTCTTT. Amino acid sequence: CASSLGRGNTEAFF.